This TCR beta chain emerged from a study of beta chain features in type 1 diabetes. Notes on the study in general: A moderate, significant TCRB CDR3 shortening appeared in type 1 diabetes across four CD4+ subsets. It was possible that PCR favored shorter templates, equally so in patients and controls.

The V end was cut by 6 bases, the J end by 0 bases, with 12 bases between. The CDR3 is made up of 15 amino acids. The germline gives CDR1 SGHRS, CDR2 YFSETQ. As concerns this clone: No antigen is known for it.

Every bit of the isolated RNA underwent reverse transcription, so sequencing read expressed TCRB transcripts. Here immunoSEQ multiplex PCR was the method, and the copy in TCRdb shows in-frame clones only, minus some. The profile shows roughly 300,000 clones, more than 13% of them singletons. This clonotype originated in a man aged 25 to 40 with type 1 diabetes. V gene TRBV5-1 combines with J gene TRBJ2-2, with D maybe TRBD2 (5 bases). The sample taken for sequencing was naive CD4+ T cells from blood. The CDR3 DNA sequence: TGCGCCAGCAAGGAGGCGGGTTCGAACACCGGGGAGCTGTTTTTT. It is translated as CASKEAGSNTGELFF.